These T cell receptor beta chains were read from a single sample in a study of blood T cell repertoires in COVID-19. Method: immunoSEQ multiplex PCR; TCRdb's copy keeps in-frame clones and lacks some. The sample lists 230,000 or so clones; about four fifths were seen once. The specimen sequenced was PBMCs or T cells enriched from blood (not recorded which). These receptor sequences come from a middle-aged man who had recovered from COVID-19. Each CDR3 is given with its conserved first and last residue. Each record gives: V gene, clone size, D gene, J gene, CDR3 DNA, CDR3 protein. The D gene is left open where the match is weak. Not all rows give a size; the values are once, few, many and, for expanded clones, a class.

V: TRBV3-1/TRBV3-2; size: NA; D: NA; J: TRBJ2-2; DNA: TGTGCCAGCAGCCAAGAGGTCCCTAGTCGGACCGGGGAGCTGTTTTTT; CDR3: CASSQEVPSRTGELFF
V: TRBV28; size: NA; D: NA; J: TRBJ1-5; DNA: TGTGCCAGCAGATCCGCCCCAGGGAGGAGGAATCAGCCCCAGCATTTT; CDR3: CASRSAPGRRNQPQHF
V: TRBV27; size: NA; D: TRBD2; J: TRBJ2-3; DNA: TGTGCCAGCACCGTTAGCGGGAGAAGCACAGATACGCAGTATTTT; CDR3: CASTVSGRSTDTQYF
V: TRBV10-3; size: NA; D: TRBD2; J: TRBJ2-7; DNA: TGTGCCATCAGTCGAGCGGGAGACCACGAGCAGTACTTC; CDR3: CAISRAGDHEQYF
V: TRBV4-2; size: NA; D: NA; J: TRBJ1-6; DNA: TGTGCCAGCAGCCAAGATGTCCGGAATTCACCCCTCCACTTT; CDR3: CASSQDVRNSPLHF
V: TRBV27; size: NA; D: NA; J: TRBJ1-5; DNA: TGTGCCAGCAGTTTAAGAGGGGGAGGCAATCAGCCCCAGCATTTT; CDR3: CASSLRGGGNQPQHF
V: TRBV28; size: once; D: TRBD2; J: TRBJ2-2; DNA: TGTGCCATCCGCCTAGCGGCGAACACCGGGGAGCTGTTTTTT; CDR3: CAIRLAANTGELFF
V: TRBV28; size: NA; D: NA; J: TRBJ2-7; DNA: TGTGCCAGCAGTTTACGATACCGGGGCTACGAGCAGTACTTC; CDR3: CASSLRYRGYEQYF
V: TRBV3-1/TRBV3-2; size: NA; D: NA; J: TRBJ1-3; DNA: TGTGCCAGCAGCTCGGGGAGCTGGGAGTCCCTAACCCCAACTGGAAACACCATATATTTT; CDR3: CASSSGSWESLTPTGNTIYF
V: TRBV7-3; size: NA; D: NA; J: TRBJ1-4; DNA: TGTGCCAGCAGCTTGGGTAGGGGTGAAAAACTGTTTTTT; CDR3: CASSLGRGEKLFF
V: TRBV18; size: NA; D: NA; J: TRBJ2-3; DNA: TGTGCCAGCTCACCACCGGGCGGCACAGATACGCAGTATTTT; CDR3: CASSPPGGTDTQYF
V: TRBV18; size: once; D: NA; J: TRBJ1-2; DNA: TGTGCCAGCTCACCGCGGACAGAGTCTAACTATGGCTACACCTTC; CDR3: CASSPRTESNYGYTF
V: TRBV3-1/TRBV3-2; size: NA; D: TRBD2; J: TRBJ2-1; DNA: TGTGCCAGCAGCCATTTAGCGGGCGGGAGTATCAATGAGCAGTTCTTC; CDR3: CASSHLAGGSINEQFF
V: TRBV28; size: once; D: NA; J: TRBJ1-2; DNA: TGTGCCAGCAGGACCATGCGGGCAGGCTTCAACTATGGCTACACCTTC; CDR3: CASRTMRAGFNYGYTF
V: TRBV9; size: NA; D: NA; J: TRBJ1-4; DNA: TGTGCCAGCAGCATACAGGGTTCACCTAATGAAAAACTGTTTTTT; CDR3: CASSIQGSPNEKLFF
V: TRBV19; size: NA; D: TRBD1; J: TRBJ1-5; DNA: TGTGCCAGTAGTACCCGACAGGGTATGAACCAGCCCCAGCATTTT; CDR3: CASSTRQGMNQPQHF
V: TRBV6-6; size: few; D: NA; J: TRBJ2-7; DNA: TGTGCCAGCAGTTCCCCTCTTTTGGAGCTCTACGAGCAGTACTTC; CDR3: CASSSPLLELYEQYF
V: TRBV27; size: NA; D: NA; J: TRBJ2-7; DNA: TGTGCCAGCAGCTCGGGCGGATCGGGATCCTACGAGCAGTACTTC; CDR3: CASSSGGSGSYEQYF
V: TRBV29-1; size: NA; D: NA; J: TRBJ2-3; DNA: TGCAGCGTCCTTGAACAGAGCACCACAGATACGCAGTATTTT; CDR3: CSVLEQSTTDTQYF
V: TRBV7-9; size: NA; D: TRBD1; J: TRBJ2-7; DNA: TGTGCCAGCAGCTTCCCGACAGGGGGGGCCTACGAGCAGTACTTC; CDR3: CASSFPTGGAYEQYF
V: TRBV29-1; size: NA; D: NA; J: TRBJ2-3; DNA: TGCAGCGTTTGGGAGCGGGCTTCTAGCACAGATACGCAGTATTTT; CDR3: CSVWERASSTDTQYF
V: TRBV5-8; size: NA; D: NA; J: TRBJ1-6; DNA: TGTGCCAGCAGCTTGACAGGTTTTTCACCCCTCCACTTT; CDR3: CASSLTGFSPLHF
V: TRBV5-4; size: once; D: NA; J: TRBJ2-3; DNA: TGTGCCAGCAGCTTGGCGATCAGACTACCTGCTAGCACAGATACGCAGTATTTT; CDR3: CASSLAIRLPASTDTQYF
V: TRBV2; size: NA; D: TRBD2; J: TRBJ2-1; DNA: TGTGCCAGCAGTGAAGCGAGGCTAGCGGGGGGGGATGAGCAGTTCTTC; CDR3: CASSEARLAGGDEQFF
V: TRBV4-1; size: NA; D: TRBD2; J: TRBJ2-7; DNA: TGCGCCAGCAGCCTGGGACTAGCGGGGCGCCGCTCCTACGAGCAGTACTTC; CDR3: CASSLGLAGRRSYEQYF
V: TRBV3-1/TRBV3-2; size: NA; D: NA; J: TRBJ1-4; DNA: TGTGCCAGCAGGCTACAGTTCGCAACTAATGAAAAACTGTTTTTT; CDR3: CASRLQFATNEKLFF
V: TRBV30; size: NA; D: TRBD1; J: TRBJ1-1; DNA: TGTGCCTGGAGTCCAAGACAGGGTTCGACCTACCCCCCTCAGAACACTGAAGCTTTCTTT; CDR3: CAWSPRQGSTYPPQNTEAFF
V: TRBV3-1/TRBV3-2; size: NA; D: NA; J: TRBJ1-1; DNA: TGTGCCAGCAGCCAAAGTCAGACTGAAGCTTTCTTT; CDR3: CASSQSQTEAFF
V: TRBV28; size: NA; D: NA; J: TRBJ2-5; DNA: TGTGCCAGCAGTTTGAGGTTTGAAGAGACCCAGTACTTC; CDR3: CASSLRFEETQYF
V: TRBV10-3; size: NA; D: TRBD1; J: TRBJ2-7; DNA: TGTGCCATCAGTGAGCCGGGACAGGGCCCTATCTACGAGCAGTACTTC; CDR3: CAISEPGQGPIYEQYF
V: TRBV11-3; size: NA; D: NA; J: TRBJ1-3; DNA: TGTGCCAGCAGCCCGGGACTGACCGGAAACACCATATATTTT; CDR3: CASSPGLTGNTIYF
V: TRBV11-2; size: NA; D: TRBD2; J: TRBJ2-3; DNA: TGTGCCAGCAAGGGTCTAGCGGGGGGCACCACAGATACGCAGTATTTT; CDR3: CASKGLAGGTTDTQYF
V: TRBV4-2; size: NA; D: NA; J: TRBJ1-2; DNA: TGTGCCAGCAGCCAAGGAAGCGGGACTCCCTATGGCTACACCTTC; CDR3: CASSQGSGTPYGYTF
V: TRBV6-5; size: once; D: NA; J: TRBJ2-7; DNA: TGTGCCAGCAGCCCGTCGGGTTCCTACGAGCAGTACTTC; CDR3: CASSPSGSYEQYF
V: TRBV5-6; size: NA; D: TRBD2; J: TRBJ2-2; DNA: TGTGCCAGCAGGCTAGCGGGGGGCACCGGGGAGCTGTTTTTT; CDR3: CASRLAGGTGELFF
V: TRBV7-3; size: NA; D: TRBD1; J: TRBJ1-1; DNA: TGTGCCAGCAGCTCACAGGGGGGGAACACTGAAGCTTTCTTT; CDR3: CASSSQGGNTEAFF
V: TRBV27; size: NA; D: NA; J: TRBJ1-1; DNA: TGTGCCAGCAGAGGGGTGGTGAACACTGAAGCTTTCTTT; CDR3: CASRGVVNTEAFF
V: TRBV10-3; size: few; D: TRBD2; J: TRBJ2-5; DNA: TGTGCCATCAGTGATCTGGGACTAGCGGGAGTTCAAGAGACCCAGTACTTC; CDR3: CAISDLGLAGVQETQYF
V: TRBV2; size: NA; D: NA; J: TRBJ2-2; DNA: TGTGCCAGCACCGTAACAGGAGTACCCGGGGAGCTGTTTTTT; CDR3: CASTVTGVPGELFF
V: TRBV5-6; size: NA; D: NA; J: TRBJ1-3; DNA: TGTGCCAGCAGCTTGGAATGGGCAGTGAACTCTGGAAACACCATATATTTT; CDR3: CASSLEWAVNSGNTIYF
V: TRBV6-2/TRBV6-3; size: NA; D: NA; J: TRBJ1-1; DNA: TGTGCCAGCAGTTATTCCGGTCCGAGCGGGACTGAAGCTTTCTTT; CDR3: CASSYSGPSGTEAFF
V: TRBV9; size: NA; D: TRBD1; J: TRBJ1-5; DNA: TGTGCCAGCAGCGAGGGGACAGGGATTAGCAATCAGCCCCAGCATTTT; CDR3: CASSEGTGISNQPQHF
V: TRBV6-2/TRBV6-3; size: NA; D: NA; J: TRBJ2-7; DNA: TGTGCCAGCAGTCCCCCCGGCGGGATGCGCCCCTACGAGCAGTACTTC; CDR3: CASSPPGGMRPYEQYF